A single sample is the source of the 9 T cell receptor beta chains below, sequenced in a study of CD8 T cells in Susac syndrome. Reverse transcription of roughly 0.5 to 1 ug RNA was performed with random hexamers. Each CDR3 protein is one row after TCRdb ran MiXCR on the immunoSEQ multiplex PCR reads. The table shows 100,000 to 150,000 distinct CDR3 sequences, with around 80% occurring only once. Sequencing was performed on CD8+ T cells from PBMCs. Every receptor here comes from a human donor with multiple sclerosis.

The chain employs TRBV11-2 and TRBJ2-7; tentatively, D is TRBD1 (5 bases). CDR1 SGHAT and CDR2 FQNNGV come from the germline V gene. Trimming took off 6 bases at V and 3 bases at J, with 12 bases between the two ends. This CDR3 comprises 13 residues. CDR3 region: CASRSGLSYEQYF. CDR3 sequence (DNA): TGTGCCAGCAGGTCAGGGCTTAGCTACGAGCAGTACTTC.

The V call is TRBV30, the J call TRBJ2-5; D perhaps matches TRBD2 (6 bases). V lost 4 bases, J lost 2 bases, and 14 bases lay in between. The CDR3 sequence is 14 residues long. Germline CDR1 and CDR2: GTSNPN and SVGIG (reference sequence). CDR3 sequence reads: CAWNSGDSQETQYF. DNA of the CDR3: TGTGCCTGGAACTCTGGGGACTCTCAAGAGACCCAGTACTTC.

V is TRBV11-2 and J is TRBJ2-7; 11 positions agree with TRBD1. V dropped 5 bases and J dropped 3; count of bases not matched to a gene: 6. In germline, CDR1 is SGHAT, CDR2 FQNNGV. The CDR3 spans 15 residues. The chain's CDR3 is CASSTGQGVDYEQYV. The CDR3 region has the DNA TGTGCCAGCAGCACGGGACAGGGGGTCGACTACGAGCAGTACGTC.

V and J are TRBV7-3 and TRBJ2-1; D call uncertain. CDR3 size: 16 residues. V was shortened by 2 bases and J by 2 bases, with 13 bases between the two germline ends. Germline lookup yields CDR1 SGHTA and CDR2 FQGTGA. CDR3 bases: TGTGCCAGCAGCTTAGGAGTACGCGGCCCCTACAATGAGCAGTTCTTC. It specifies CASSLGVRGPYNEQFF. Full variable domain (outside the CDR3, taken from reference TRBV7-3 and TRBJ2-1): GAGVSQTPSNKVTEKGKYVELRCDPISGHTALYWYRQSLGQGPEFLIYFQGTGAADDSGLPNDRFFAVRPEGSVSTLKIQRTERGDSAVYLCASSLGVRGPYNEQFFGPGTRLTVL.

The CDR3 DNA reads TGTGCCAGTCCTAGCGGGAGCACAGATACGCAGTATTTT. This encodes CASPSGSTDTQYF. The V gene is TRBV2, the J gene TRBJ2-3, with TRBD2 matching over 8 bases. The length of the CDR3 is 13 residues. Germline values: CDR1 SNHLY, CDR2 FYNNEI. J lost 0 bases, V lost 9 bases, and 2 bases had no gene match.

The chain carries TRBV19 and TRBJ1-1, with D possibly matching TRBD1 (6 bases). Germline V gives CDR1 LNHDA, CDR2 SQIVND (reference sequence). The CDR3 runs to 16 residues. V was clipped by 3 bases and J by 2 bases, with 16 bases between them. The CDR3 is CASSISVWGANTEAFF. CDR3 sequence (DNA): TGTGCCAGTAGTATTTCCGTTTGGGGGGCCAACACTGAAGCTTTCTTT.

J is TRBJ2-3 and V is TRBV28; 10 bases match TRBD2. The CDR3 has 16 residues. Germline V gene sequence: CDR1 MDHEN, CDR2 SYDVKM. With V trimmed by 3 bases and J by 5 bases, 8 bases remained unmatched. The CDR3 region is CASSFWLAGDLDTQYF. CDR3 in DNA: TGTGCCAGCAGTTTTTGGCTAGCGGGAGATTTAGATACGCAGTATTTT.

This chain links TRBV10-3 with TRBJ2-7; 7 bases match TRBD2. Unmatched junction bases numbered 5, after V lost 3 bases and J lost 0 bases. Germline lookup yields CDR1 ENHRY and CDR2 SYGVKD. CDR3 length: 15 residues. CDR3 nucleotides: TGTGCCATCAGTGACTTTGCTAGCGGCTCCTACGAGCAGTACTTC. Its translation: CAISDFASGSYEQYF.

This clonotype was counted between two and nine times. The CDR3 here is CASSQDWDFSNQPQHF. The CDR3 nucleotides read TGCGCCAGCAGCCAAGATTGGGACTTTAGCAATCAGCCCCAGCATTTT. V gene TRBV4-3 combines with J gene TRBJ1-5, with D possibly TRBD1 on 5 matching bases. Trimming pared 0 bases from V and 0 bases from J, leaving 9 bases between. The CDR3 length is 16 residues. Germline loops: CDR1 LGHNA, CDR2 YSLEER.